The rows below give T cell receptor beta chains drawn from one sample of a study of OX40 agonist ivuxolimab in advanced cancers. Profiled with immunoSEQ multiplex PCR; TCRdb holds only in-frame clones, not every one. The sample yields 80,000 to 95,000 clones, approximately 90% seen once. The sequences come from CD4+ or CD8+ T cells sorted from blood, collected in a trial of the OX40 agonist ivuxolimab. The receptors were sampled from an adult with an advanced solid tumor such as melanoma, head and neck, liver or kidney cancer. The CDR3 runs from the conserved cysteine through the conserved F or W. D genes are given only for firm matches. Rows may omit the clone size; those that give it use once, few, many or a size class.

j_gene	v_gene	abundance	d_gene	CDR3nt	CDR3aa
TRBJ1-6	TRBV20-1	-	-	TGCAGTGCTAGAGGGAATTCACCCCTCCACTTT	CSARGNSPLHF
TRBJ1-5	TRBV6-1	-	-	TGTGCCAGCAGTGAACCAAGCGTACCCGATCAGCCCCAGCATTTT	CASSEPSVPDQPQHF
TRBJ1-3	TRBV7-2	-	-	TGTGCCAGCAGCTTGCTGACAGGCTCTGGAAACACCATATATTTT	CASSLLTGSGNTIYF
TRBJ1-5	TRBV6-1	-	-	TGTGCCAGCAGCCTTCAGACAAGCAATCAGCCCCAGCATTTT	CASSLQTSNQPQHF
TRBJ2-7	TRBV1	-	-	TGCACCAGCAGCCAAGAAGCTCGAGATGGGGTCCACGAGCAGTACTTC	CTSSQEARDGVHEQYF
TRBJ2-3	TRBV7-9	-	TRBD2	TGTGCCAGCAGAACGGGACTAGCGGGGTCGGTAGATACGCAGTATTTT	CASRTGLAGSVDTQYF
TRBJ1-3	TRBV10-1	-	-	TGCGCCAGCAGCAGGACTCCTATTGGAAACACCATATATTTT	CASSRTPIGNTIYF
TRBJ2-7	TRBV7-8	few	TRBD2	TGTGCCAGCAGTGGACTAGCGGGAATATTACGGGAGCAGTACTTC	CASSGLAGILREQYF
TRBJ2-3	TRBV5-6	-	-	TGTGCCAGCAGCTCCTGGGGTAGCTCAAGAGATACGCAGTATTTT	CASSSWGSSRDTQYF
TRBJ1-1	TRBV18	-	-	TGTGCCAGCTGGGAAGGTCTGGGGGGCACTGAAGCTTTCTTT	CASWEGLGGTEAFF
TRBJ2-5	TRBV29-1	-	-	TGCAGCGTTGTAGCAACCGGGGAGACCCAGTACTTC	CSVVATGETQYF
TRBJ2-1	TRBV25-1	-	TRBD2	TGTGCCAGCAGTGACTCTCTGACTAGCGGGAAGTTGAATGAGCAGTTCTTC	CASSDSLTSGKLNEQFF
TRBJ2-6	TRBV7-7	once	-	TGTGCTAGCAGCCCTGGGGACATTGGGGCCAACGTCCTGACTTTC	CASSPGDIGANVLTF
TRBJ2-7	TRBV5-1	-	TRBD1	TGCGCCAGCAGCTTGGGGTCCGGGACAGGGGACCTAGCGGTTTTGTACGAGCAGTACTTC	CASSLGSGTGDLAVLYEQYF